The clone carrying this TCR beta chain was counted at least ten times. The data belong to a study of regulatory T cells in long-lasting Graves disease. Through Arm-PCR of CDR3 regions and iRepertoire HTBI primers, TCR beta libraries were built. TCRdb reprocessed the multiplex PCR reads via MiXCR and lists one record per CDR3 protein. Among about 220,000 distinct CDR3 sequences, about 19% were seen once, and the ten largest hold 10% to 15%. Trimming pared 6 bases from V and 0 bases from J, leaving 9 bases between. The germline V gene has CDR1 LGHDT and CDR2 YNNKEL (reference sequence). This CDR3 is built from 14 residues. Time point noted: newly diagnosed GD, antithyroid drugs for less than 3 months. There was RNA extracted from PBMCs, and the TCR library was made from it. In this cohort, patients came from an endocrinology department located in Xi'an, China. The sample also formed part of further work on T cells in Graves' hyperthyroidism and ophthalmopathy.

V is TRBV3-1 and J is TRBJ1-3, with D possibly being TRBD1 (5 bases). The sequencing used peripheral blood mononuclear cells (PBMCs), collected at new diagnosis, from a patient treated with antithyroid drugs. This sequence originates from a woman aged 25 to 39 with Graves disease. As DNA, the CDR3 is TGTGCCAGCAGTCGGGACGGCTCTGGAAACACCATATATTTT. Amino acids: CASSRDGSGNTIYF. The full variable domain, rest sourced from reference TRBV3-1 and TRBJ1-3, is DTAVSQTPKYLVTQMGNDKSIKCEQNLGHDTMYWYKQDSKKFLKIMFSYNNKELIINETVPNRFSPKSPDKAHLNLHINSLELGDSAVYFCASSRDGSGNTIYFGEGSWLTVV.